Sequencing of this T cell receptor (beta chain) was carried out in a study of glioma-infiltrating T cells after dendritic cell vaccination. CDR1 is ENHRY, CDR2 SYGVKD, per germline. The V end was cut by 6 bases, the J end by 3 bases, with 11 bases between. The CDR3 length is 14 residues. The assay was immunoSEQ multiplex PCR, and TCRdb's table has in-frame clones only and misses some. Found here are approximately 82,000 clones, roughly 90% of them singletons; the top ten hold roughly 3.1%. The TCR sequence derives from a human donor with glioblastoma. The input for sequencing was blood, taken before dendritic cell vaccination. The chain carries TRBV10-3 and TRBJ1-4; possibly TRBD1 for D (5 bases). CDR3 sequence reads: CAIRSGGSNEKLFF. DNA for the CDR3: TGTGCCATCAGGAGCGGGGGTTCTAATGAAAAACTGTTTTTT.